This T cell receptor (beta chain) is drawn from a study of blood T cell repertoires in COVID-19. The J segment lost 1 base and the V segment lost 6 bases, leaving 14 bases of the junction unmatched. Germline V CDR1 and CDR2: MNHEY, SMNVEV (reference sequence). The CDR3 is 17 amino acids. Repertoires were generated with immunoSEQ multiplex PCR, while TCRdb's copy carries only in-frame clones and drops some. The sample consists of about 42,000 clones, 80% to 90% of them appearing once. The source of this sequence is a human donor in a cohort sampled during active COVID-19. The gene calls are TRBV27 and TRBJ1-1; TRBD1 aligns across 7 bases. Sequencing was performed on peripheral blood. CDR3: CASSPIIVRGSNTEAFF. CDR3 DNA: TGTGCCAGCAGCCCAATTATCGTCAGGGGGTCGAACACTGAAGCTTTCTTT.